This T cell receptor (beta chain) stems from a study of regulatory T cells in long-lasting Graves disease (dated by TCRdb to the early 2020s). The study in broad terms: Antithyroid drugs had been taken for less than 3 months by newly diagnosed Graves' disease patients. Patients with persistent Graves' disease were compared with patients with newly diagnosed Graves' disease using TCR sequencing and RNA sequencing of peripheral blood. The study was registered as a clinical trial and conducted in China. A total of around 35 samples underwent TCR sequencing, from some 13 patients with persistent Graves' disease and 20 patients with newly diagnosed Graves' disease. The full study reports these points: Persistent patients shared more public clonotypes among themselves (fewer than 3,000) than newly diagnosed patients did (roughly 920). Preferential use of TRBV28, TRBJ1-2 and TRBJ2-5 was observed in persistent disease, whereas TRBV20-1 and TRBJ2-1 were favored in newly diagnosed disease. Persistent Graves' disease patients showed lower TCR Shannon entropy and fewer highly expanded clones than newly diagnosed patients, suggesting clonal expansion. The authors noted that the small sample size was a limitation that may lower accuracy. Sequencing and analysis were restricted to the TCR beta chain. Peripheral blood alone was examined, since thyroid tissue, which constituted the primary lesion, could not be accessed.

V and J are truncated by 6 bases and 0 bases respectively, leaving an intervening sequence of 12 bases. The CDR3 starts with the cysteine, ends with the phenylalanine, and has 15 residues. Only the CDR3 portion is preserved as DNA: 45 bases, with reading frame beginning at the first base. From the germline V gene, CDR1 is SNHLY and CDR2 is FYNNEI. This clonotype was detected only once. Its antigen is still unknown. No much larger clone exists at a distance of one base, and base qualities are not known. Just one read gives weak support. What this sample's time point label stands for: newly diagnosed GD, antithyroid drugs for less than 3 months. For both TCR sequencing and RNA sequencing, RNA was extracted from PBMCs in TRIzol. Graves' disease was diagnosed according to American Thyroid Association guidelines. Patients for the study were recruited at an endocrinology department in Xi'an, China. Each patient gave 7 to 9.5 milliliters of peripheral blood, collected in an EDTA anticoagulant tube. Ficoll Paque Plus density gradient separation was used to isolate PBMCs, and no further T cell sorting was performed. RNA quality was checked with an Agilent 2100 Bioanalyzer and agarose gel, and concentration with a NanoDrop 2000.

Library construction relied on multiplex PCR. The instrument given in TCRdb is Illumina HiSeq 4000. iRepertoire HTBI primers and Arm-PCR amplification of CDR3 regions were used to construct TCR beta libraries. Gel purification was performed on PCR products prior to sequencing. Per the original workflow: Across samples, about 63 TRBV and roughly 15 TRBJ segments were identified and used for gene usage analysis of CDR3 amino acid clonotypes. COPE and FqMerger were used to merge filtered high-quality paired reads into contigs. Contigs were aligned with BLAST to IMGT TRBV, TRBD and TRBJ reference genes, and CDR3 was defined per IMGT. Highly expanded clones were defined as clonotypes with a frequency above 0.1%. Shannon entropy was used to measure repertoire diversity, and the Gini coefficient was used to measure V-J evenness. Public clonotypes were defined as clonotypes shared by more than one individual. TCRdb's own reprocessing of the public reads used fastp at Q25 and MiXCR and kept productive beta chains. One record per CDR3 amino acid sequence lists the most common genes and DNA. It is TCRdb's table, rather than the study itself, that gives the V and J calls and clone size. The table for this sample lists 560,000 or so distinct CDR3 sequences; about 16% of them were counted only once. Clones ranked in the top ten supply 12% of the sample.

These data also featured in a second study, about T cells in Graves' hyperthyroidism and ophthalmopathy. According to the second study: Graves' hyperthyroidism was defined as stable when no progression to ophthalmopathy occurred over 18 months of follow-up. Hyperthyroidism patients were newly diagnosed, with disease duration under 2 months, and aged 18 to 65 years. The study excluded patients with uncontrolled infections, other autoimmune diseases, pregnancy or lactation. Diagnoses relied on clinical symptoms, serum thyroxine and TRAb, thyroid ultrasound and orbital computed tomography. For the first round of RT-PCR on the TCR CDR3, the HTBI primer set was used together with the Qiagen OneStep RT-PCR kit. Most expanded thyroid clonotypes (frequency above 0.001) were also detected in blood, suggesting blood repertoires may reflect thyroid immune responses. A 13 V-J signature model separated ophthalmopathy from stable hyperthyroidism, with around 91% sensitivity and 81.08% specificity in cross-validation and 80%/75% in testing. In validation, progression to ophthalmopathy was predicted by the model with about 70% sensitivity and 72.22% specificity, a median of roughly 6.4 months before onset. To identify TCR V-J signatures that set the groups apart, the researchers used a discovery cohort of more than 95 patients, made up of 40 to 45 with Graves' ophthalmopathy and 55 to 65 with stable Graves' hyperthyroidism. Prospective prediction of ophthalmopathy was tested in an independent validation cohort of 18 to 20 hyperthyroidism patients and around 16 patients who later progressed to ophthalmopathy. The 75 to 100 discovery patients were randomly divided into training and test sets at a 7:3 ratio. In six Graves' hyperthyroidism patients, the study also compared T-cell repertoires from thyroid tissue with T-cell repertoires from blood. Following sampling, methimazole starting at 30 mg daily was given to hyperthyroidism patients, and high-dose intravenous methylprednisolone was given to ophthalmopathy patients. The libraries were constructed in a second round of multiplex PCR and then size-selected and purified. Libraries were sequenced paired-end with 100 bp reads on an Illumina HiSeq2000. SOAPnuke was used to process the raw data, removing reads that contained adapters or uncalled bases, had a mean Phred below 15, or lacked an exact match to the constant primer or identifier. COPE v1.2.5 was used to merge the high-quality paired reads, and each unique nucleotide sequence was defined as a clonotype. MiTCR v1.1 was used to align the clonotypes against IMGT TRBV, TRBD and TRBJ reference segments. The analysis included only V-J combinations with a frequency above 0.0001, which together covered around 99% of the repertoires. The TCS score was defined as the ratio of F50 (clonal expansion) to E x V (chaos), calculated using BLOSUM62-based TCRdist between CDR3 peptides within each V-J. Welch's t-statistics and random forest reduced 500 to 650 V-J features to 10 to 15, which were used in a naive Bayes classifier (R e1071). No statistical method was used to fix the sample size in advance, and group allocation was not hidden from the investigators. The paper reports TCR Vbeta CDR3 sequencing of some 140 peripheral blood samples: around 41 ophthalmopathy, under 80 hyperthyroidism and 17 progressor patients.

The TCR sequence derives from a man aged 18 to 29 with Graves disease. Donor details come from another sample of the same person, matched by shared clones. The chain joins TRBV2 to TRBJ1-3; the D gene is not confidently resolved. The source material was peripheral blood mononuclear cells (PBMCs), sampled at new diagnosis, from a patient treated with antithyroid drugs. In nucleotides, the sequence is TGTGCCAGCAGAGAGACGACGGCCTCTGGAAACACCATATATTTT. It translates as CASRETTASGNTIYF.